These T cell receptor beta chains were read from a single sample in a study of cytomegalovirus exposure and HLA in healthy donors. The protocol was immunoSEQ multiplex PCR, while the TCRdb copy is restricted to in-frame clones and leaves out a portion. Counted here are 63,000 or so clones, 73% occurring once; the ten biggest clones make up roughly 5.3%. Sequenced: PBMCs. All receptors come from a man in his fifties or sixties in good health and CMV-seronegative. Each CDR3 is given with its conserved first and last residue. D genes are given only for firm matches. A row's size may be missing; if present it is once, few, many or a size class.

- | TRBJ2-3 | TRBV2 | few | CASSGSYGTDTQYF | TGTGCCAGCAGTGGTAGTTATGGCACAGATACGCAGTATTTT
- | TRBJ2-1 | TRBV5-1 | - | CASRNRDYNEQFF | TGCGCCAGCAGGAACAGGGATTACAATGAGCAGTTCTTC
- | TRBJ1-6 | TRBV4-1 | - | CASSQVRGAQYNSPLHF | TGCGCCAGCAGCCAAGTCCGGGGGGCGCAATATAATTCACCCCTCCACTTT
- | TRBJ1-5 | TRBV5-1 | few | CASSLDEGPQHF | TGCGCCAGCAGCTTGGACGAGGGGCCCCAGCATTTT
TRBD1 | TRBJ2-3 | TRBV7-9 | once | CSSSLGGGTGSDTQYF | TGTTCCAGCAGCTTAGGGGGAGGGACAGGGTCAGATACGCAGTATTTT
- | TRBJ2-2 | TRBV11-2 | - | CASSNGGGTNTGELFF | TGTGCCAGCAGTAATGGGGGGGGCACTAACACCGGGGAGCTGTTTTTT
- | TRBJ1-5 | TRBV6-6 | - | CASSYTRVGPQHF | TGTGCCAGCAGTTACACCCGGGTAGGGCCCCAGCATTTT
- | TRBJ2-5 | TRBV5-1 | once | CASCRGALETQYF | TGCGCCAGCTGCAGGGGAGCATTGGAGACCCAGTACTTC
TRBD1 | TRBJ1-2 | TRBV2 | - | CASSESRRGDYGYTF | TGTGCCAGCAGTGAATCTCGCAGGGGGGACTATGGCTACACCTTC
- | TRBJ2-5 | TRBV7-9 | few | CASSRDSLGQETQYF | TGTGCCAGCAGCCGTGATAGTCTCGGGCAAGAGACCCAGTACTTC
TRBD2 | TRBJ2-5 | TRBV19 | few | CASNHASGGGETQYF | TGTGCCAGTAATCATGCTAGCGGGGGGGGAGAGACCCAGTACTTC
- | TRBJ1-5 | TRBV7-9 | - | CASSLALGGVPNQPQHF | TGTGCCAGCAGCTTAGCGCTAGGGGGAGTCCCCAATCAGCCCCAGCATTTT
TRBD1 | TRBJ2-2 | TRBV5-6 | - | CASSLMGQGTTRELFF | TGTGCCAGCAGCTTGATGGGACAGGGGACCACCAGGGAGCTGTTTTTT
TRBD2 | TRBJ2-1 | TRBV7-9 | once | CASSLGLAEDEQFF | TGTGCCAGCAGCCTGGGACTAGCGGAGGATGAGCAGTTCTTC
- | TRBJ2-2 | TRBV6-5 | - | CASSSPGSTGELFF | TGTGCCAGCAGTTCGCCAGGGTCCACCGGGGAGCTGTTTTTT
- | TRBJ2-5 | TRBV5-4 | few | CASSLLGAHRQETQYF | TGTGCCAGCAGCTTGCTTGGGGCCCACCGTCAAGAGACCCAGTACTTC
- | TRBJ1-5 | TRBV4-1 | - | CASSIGLGGNQPQHF | TGCGCCAGCAGCATCGGACTGGGCGGCAATCAGCCCCAGCATTTT
TRBD1 | TRBJ1-2 | TRBV6-1 | once | CASSIQTGPSYGYTF | TGTGCCAGCAGTATCCAGACAGGGCCCTCCTATGGCTACACCTTC
TRBD2 | TRBJ2-3 | TRBV7-3 | - | CASSQRGLAGPLSTDTQYF | TGTGCCAGCAGCCAAAGGGGACTAGCGGGGCCGCTCAGCACAGATACGCAGTATTTT
- | TRBJ2-5 | TRBV30 | - | CAWSVAGGAQETQYF | TGTGCCTGGAGTGTGGCAGGCGGGGCCCAAGAGACCCAGTACTTC
TRBD1 | TRBJ2-2 | TRBV27 | - | CASSRQGTGELFF | TGTGCCAGCAGTAGACAGGGGACCGGGGAGCTGTTTTTT
TRBD1 | TRBJ2-4 | TRBV5-1 | - | CASSFRGRTGEAKNIQYF | TGCGCCAGCAGCTTTCGAGGTCGGACAGGGGAAGCCAAAAACATTCAGTACTTC
TRBD1 | TRBJ1-6 | TRBV9 | few | CASSTRTGDSPLHF | TGTGCCAGCAGCACCAGGACAGGGGACTCACCCCTCCACTTT
- | TRBJ2-5 | TRBV5-6 | - | CASSLDPTYQETQYF | TGTGCCAGCAGCTTGGACCCTACGTACCAAGAGACCCAGTACTTC
TRBD1 | TRBJ2-5 | TRBV7-8 | - | CASSLQGAKETQYF | TGTGCCAGCAGCTTACAGGGGGCAAAAGAGACCCAGTACTTC
- | TRBJ2-7 | TRBV6-5 | - | CASSYSRFEQYF | TGTGCCAGCAGTTACTCTAGATTCGAGCAGTACTTC
- | TRBJ1-4 | TRBV19 | once | CASSTPGGALELFF | TGTGCCAGTAGTACACCGGGAGGGGCCCTGGAACTGTTTTTT
- | TRBJ1-2 | TRBV19 | - | CASSTPPGGYTF | TGTGCCAGTAGTACCCCCCCGGGGGGCTACACCTTC
- | TRBJ2-3 | TRBV7-7 | - | CASSLGGEWLNTQYF | TGTGCTAGCAGCTTAGGCGGGGAATGGTTGAATACGCAGTATTTT
TRBD2 | TRBJ2-3 | TRBV7-9 | - | CASSLVRLAGAGGSTQYF | TGTGCCAGCAGCCTGGTCCGACTAGCGGGGGCGGGGGGGTCTACGCAGTATTTT
TRBD2 | TRBJ2-2 | TRBV6-4 | - | CASSDSRAGENTGELFF | TGTGCCAGCAGTGACTCGAGAGCGGGGGAGAACACCGGGGAGCTGTTTTTT
- | TRBJ2-6 | TRBV11-2 | - | CASSSSSGANVLTF | TGTGCCAGCAGCTCTAGCTCTGGGGCCAACGTCCTGACTTTC
- | TRBJ2-6 | TRBV29-1 | - | CSVDVPGANVLTF | TGCAGCGTTGACGTCCCTGGGGCCAACGTCCTGACTTTC
TRBD2 | TRBJ2-1 | TRBV5-1 | - | CASSLAGGLYNEQFF | TGCGCCAGCAGCTTAGCGGGGGGATTATACAATGAGCAGTTCTTC
TRBD1 | TRBJ2-1 | TRBV7-3 | - | CASSLRQGARNEQFF | TGTGCCAGCAGCTTACGACAGGGGGCGCGGAATGAGCAGTTCTTC
- | TRBJ2-3 | TRBV13 | - | CASSPELLDTQYF | TGTGCCAGCAGCCCCGAGCTCTTGGATACGCAGTATTTT
- | TRBJ1-2 | TRBV5-5 | - | CASNQINRVLSGYTF | TGTGCCAGCAACCAGATAAACAGGGTCTTGAGTGGCTACACCTTC